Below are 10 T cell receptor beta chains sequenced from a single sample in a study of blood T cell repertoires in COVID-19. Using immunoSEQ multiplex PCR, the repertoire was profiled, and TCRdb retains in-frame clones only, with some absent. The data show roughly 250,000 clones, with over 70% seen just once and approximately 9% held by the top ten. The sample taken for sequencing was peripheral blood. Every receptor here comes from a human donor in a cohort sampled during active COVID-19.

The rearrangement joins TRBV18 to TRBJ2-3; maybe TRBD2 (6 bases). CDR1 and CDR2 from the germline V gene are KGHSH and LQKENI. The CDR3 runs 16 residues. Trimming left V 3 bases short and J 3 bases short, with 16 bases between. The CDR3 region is CASSPPGGPRTDTQYF. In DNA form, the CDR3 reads TGTGCCAGCTCACCCCCCGGGGGTCCTCGGACAGATACGCAGTATTTT.

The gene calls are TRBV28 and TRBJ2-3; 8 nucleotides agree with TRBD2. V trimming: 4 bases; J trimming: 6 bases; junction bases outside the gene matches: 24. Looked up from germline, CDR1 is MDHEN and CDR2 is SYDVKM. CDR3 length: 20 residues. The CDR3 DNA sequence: TGTGCCAGCAGTTCCCTCGCAACACCGGGACTAGGCAAACTTGGTGATACGCAGTATTTT. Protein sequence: CASSSLATPGLGKLGDTQYF.

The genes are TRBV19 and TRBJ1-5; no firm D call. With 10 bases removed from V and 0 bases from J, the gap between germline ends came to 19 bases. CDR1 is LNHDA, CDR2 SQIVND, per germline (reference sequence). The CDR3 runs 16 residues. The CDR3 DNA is TGTGCCACGAGAGGCAGACGGCCATATAGCAATCAGCCCCAGCATTTT. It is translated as CATRGRRPYSNQPQHF. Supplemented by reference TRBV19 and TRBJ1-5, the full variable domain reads DGGITQSPKYLFRKEGQNVTLSCEQNLNHDAMYWYRQDPGQGLRLIYYSQIVNDFQKGDIAEGYSVSREKKESFPLTVTSAQKNPTAFYLCATRGRRPYSNQPQHFGDGTRLSIL.

CDR3 DNA sequence: TGTGCCAGCAGTTTTGGGACAGTGATATATGGCTACACCTTC. This codes for CASSFGTVIYGYTF. The rearrangement joins TRBV6-5 to TRBJ1-2, with TRBD1 matching over 7 bases. V lost 4 bases to trimming and J lost 5 bases; unmatched junction nucleotides: 7. The CDR3 totals 14 residues. CDR1 is MNHEY and CDR2 is SVGAGI in the germline V gene.

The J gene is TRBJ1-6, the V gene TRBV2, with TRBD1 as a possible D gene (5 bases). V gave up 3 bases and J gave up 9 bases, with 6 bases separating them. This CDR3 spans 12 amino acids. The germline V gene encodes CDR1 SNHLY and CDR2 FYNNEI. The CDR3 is CASSDTGSPLHF. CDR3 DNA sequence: TGTGCCAGCAGTGATACAGGTTCACCCCTCCACTTT.

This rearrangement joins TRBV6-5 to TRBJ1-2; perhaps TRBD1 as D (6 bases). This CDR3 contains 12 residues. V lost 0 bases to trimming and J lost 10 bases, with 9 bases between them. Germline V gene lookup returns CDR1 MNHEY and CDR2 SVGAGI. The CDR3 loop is CASSYSTGYYTF. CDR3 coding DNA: TGTGCCAGCAGTTACTCGACAGGTTACTACACCTTC.

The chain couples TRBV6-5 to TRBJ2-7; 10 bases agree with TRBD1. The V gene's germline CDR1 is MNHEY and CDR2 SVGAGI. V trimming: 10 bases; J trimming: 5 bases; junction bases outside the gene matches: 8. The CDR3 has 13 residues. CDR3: CATTGQGIHEQYF. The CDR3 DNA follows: TGTGCCACTACGGGACAGGGGATCCACGAGCAGTACTTC.

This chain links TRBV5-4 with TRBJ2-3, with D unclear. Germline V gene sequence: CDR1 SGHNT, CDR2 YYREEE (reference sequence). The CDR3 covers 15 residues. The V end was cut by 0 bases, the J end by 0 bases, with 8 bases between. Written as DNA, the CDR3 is TGTGCCAGCAGCTTGGAGCCGTTAAGCACAGATACGCAGTATTTT. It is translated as CASSLEPLSTDTQYF.

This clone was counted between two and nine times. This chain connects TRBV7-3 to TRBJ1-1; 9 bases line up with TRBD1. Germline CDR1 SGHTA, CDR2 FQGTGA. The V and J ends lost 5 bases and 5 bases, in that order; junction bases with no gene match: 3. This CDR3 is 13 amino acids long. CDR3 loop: CASSRDRGTEAFF. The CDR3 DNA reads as TGTGCCAGCAGCCGCGACAGGGGGACTGAAGCTTTCTTT.

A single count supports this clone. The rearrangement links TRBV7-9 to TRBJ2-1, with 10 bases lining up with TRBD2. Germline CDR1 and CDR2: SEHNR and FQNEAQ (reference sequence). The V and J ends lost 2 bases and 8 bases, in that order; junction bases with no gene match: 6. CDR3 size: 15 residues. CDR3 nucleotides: TGTGCCAGCAGCTTAACCCTAGCGGGAGCCCATGAGCAGTTCTTC. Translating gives CASSLTLAGAHEQFF.